The 9 T cell receptor beta chains listed next were all sequenced from one sample in a study of T cell repertoires in cytomegalovirus infection. TCRdb itself ran the reads through MiXCR, one entry per CDR3 protein. This table holds about 250,000 distinct CDR3 sequences, 12% found once. The sequencing sample was made of PBMCs. The receptors shown here come from a human donor in good health (CMV status not recorded). Some clones in this sample may be carry-over from other donors' samples.

This clonotype was seen many times. This chain links TRBV19 with TRBJ2-2; tentative D call: TRBD1 (6 bases). The CDR3 extends over 13 amino acids. V lost 3 bases and J 6 bases, leaving 8 bases between the germline ends. CDR1 LNHDA and CDR2 SQIVND come from the germline V gene (reference sequence). The CDR3 DNA reads TGTGCCAGTAGTATTCCAGGGGCCGGGGAGCTGTTTTTT. Its protein is CASSIPGAGELFF.

On this clonotype: This clone may be a read error of a much larger clone one base away. V and J are TRBV7-2 and TRBJ1-1; D remains unclear. The CDR3 runs 15 residues. Trimming shortened V by 6 bases and J by 1 base, and 15 bases separated the two germline ends. The germline gives CDR1 SGHTA, CDR2 FQGNSA. CDR3 protein: CASRSQAGQNTEAFF. The CDR3 DNA reads TGTGCCAGCAGATCCCAGGCTGGCCAGAACACTGAAGCTTTCTTT. The full variable domain, its missing parts supplied by reference TRBV7-2 and TRBJ1-1, is GAGVSQSPSNKVTEKGKDVELRCDPISGHTALYWYRQSLGQGLEFLIYFQGNSAPDKSGLPSDRFSAERTGGSVSTLTIQRTQQEDSAVYLCASRSQAGQNTEAFFGQGTRLTVV.

The J gene is TRBJ2-7, the V gene TRBV28, with a possible D match to TRBD1 (5 bases). Germline loops: CDR1 MDHEN, CDR2 SYDVKM. There are 13 residues in the CDR3. Trimming left V 8 bases short and J 2 bases short, with 13 bases between. In DNA, the CDR3 is TGTGCCAGCGTAAGGGGATCCCCCTACGAGCAGTACTTC. This codes for CASVRGSPYEQYF. The full variable domain, its missing parts supplied by reference TRBV28 and TRBJ2-7, is DVKVTQSSRYLVKRTGEKVFLECVQDMDHENMFWYRQDPGLGLRLIYFSYDVKMKEKGDIPEGYSVSREKKERFSLILESASTNQTSMYLCASVRGSPYEQYFGPGTRLTVT.

This clonotype was observed at least ten times. V is TRBV13 and J is TRBJ1-2; D not certain. CDR3 length equals 14 residues. Between the trimmed V and J ends, which lost 5 bases and 2 bases, there was a span of 12 bases. Germline lookup yields CDR1 PRHDT and CDR2 FYEKMQ (reference sequence). This CDR3 reads CASSPRTENYGYTF. Written as DNA, the CDR3 is TGTGCCAGCAGCCCCCGAACAGAGAACTATGGCTACACCTTC.

This clonotype was counted many times. The chain carries TRBV7-2 and TRBJ1-2; D might be TRBD1 (6 bases). This CDR3 is 14 amino acids long. V was shortened by 3 bases and J by 2 bases, with 10 bases between the two germline ends. The germline CDR1 and CDR2 sequences are SGHTA and FQGNSA. The CDR3 sequence is CASSFGQTNYGYTF. The CDR3 coding sequence is TGTGCCAGCAGCTTCGGACAGACGAACTATGGCTACACCTTC. The full variable domain, with the rest looked up from reference TRBV7-2 and TRBJ1-2, is GAGVSQSPSNKVTEKGKDVELRCDPISGHTALYWYRQSLGQGLEFLIYFQGNSAPDKSGLPSDRFSAERTGGSVSTLTIQRTQQEDSAVYLCASSFGQTNYGYTFGSGTRLTVV.

This clonotype occurred a few times. This chain joins TRBV3-1 and TRBJ2-1; 7 bases are shared with TRBD1. Germline V lookup: CDR1 LGHDT, CDR2 YNNKEL (reference sequence). V was pared by 5 bases and J by 5 bases, with 6 bases of the junction left unmatched. The CDR3 runs to 14 residues. CDR3 in DNA: TGTGCCAGCAGCTCACAGGGGTGGAACAATGAGCAGTTCTTC. Translation gives CASSSQGWNNEQFF.

This clonotype was observed at least ten times. The V gene is TRBV5-6, the J gene TRBJ1-1; 10 bases line up with TRBD1. Trimming removed 4 bases from V and 0 bases from J; junction bases left unmatched: 9. Germline CDR1 reads SGHDT; CDR2 reads YYEEEE. The CDR3 is 17 amino acids. The CDR3 sequence is CASSPLRQGAMNTEAFF. The CDR3 bases are TGTGCCAGCAGCCCCTTACGACAGGGGGCTATGAACACTGAAGCTTTCTTT.

The sample holds a few counts of this clonotype. The genes are TRBV27 and TRBJ1-4, with 8 bases matching TRBD1. Per germline, CDR1 MNHEY and CDR2 SMNVEV (reference sequence). J lost 3 bases, V lost 5 bases, and 8 bases had no gene match. CDR3 length: 16 residues. CDR3 residues: CASSIRTGRPNEKLFF. The CDR3 DNA reads TGTGCCAGCAGTATCCGGACAGGGAGGCCTAATGAAAAACTGTTTTTT. Filled out from reference TRBV27 and TRBJ1-4, the complete variable domain reads EAQVTQNPRYLITVTGKKLTVTCSQNMNHEYMSWYRQDPGLGLRQIYYSMNVEVTDKGDVPEGYKVSRKEKRNFPLILESPSPNQTSLYFCASSIRTGRPNEKLFFGSGTQLSVL.

This clonotype was observed a few times. J is TRBJ2-2 and V is TRBV6-5; D unresolved. Deletions cut 6 bases from V and 6 bases from J, with 11 bases between. Looked up from germline, CDR1 is MNHEY and CDR2 is SVGAGI. The CDR3 length is 13 residues. The CDR3 loop reads CASSQTLSGELFF. Here the CDR3 DNA reads TGTGCCAGCAGCCAAACTTTATCCGGGGAGCTGTTTTTT.